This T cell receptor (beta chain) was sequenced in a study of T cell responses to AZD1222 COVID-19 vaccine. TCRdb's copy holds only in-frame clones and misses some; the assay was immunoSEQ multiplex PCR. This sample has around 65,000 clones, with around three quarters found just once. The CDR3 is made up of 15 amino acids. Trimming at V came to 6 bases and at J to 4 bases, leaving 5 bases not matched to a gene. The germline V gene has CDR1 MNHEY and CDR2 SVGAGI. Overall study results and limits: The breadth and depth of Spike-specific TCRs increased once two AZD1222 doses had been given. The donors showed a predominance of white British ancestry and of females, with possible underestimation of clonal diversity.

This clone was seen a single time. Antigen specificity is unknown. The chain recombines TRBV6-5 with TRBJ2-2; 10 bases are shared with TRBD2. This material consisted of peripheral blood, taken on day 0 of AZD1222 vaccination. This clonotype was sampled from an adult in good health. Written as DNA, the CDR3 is TGTGCCAGCAGCCATACTAGCGGGGTCACCGGGGAGCTGTTTTTT. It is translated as CASSHTSGVTGELFF.